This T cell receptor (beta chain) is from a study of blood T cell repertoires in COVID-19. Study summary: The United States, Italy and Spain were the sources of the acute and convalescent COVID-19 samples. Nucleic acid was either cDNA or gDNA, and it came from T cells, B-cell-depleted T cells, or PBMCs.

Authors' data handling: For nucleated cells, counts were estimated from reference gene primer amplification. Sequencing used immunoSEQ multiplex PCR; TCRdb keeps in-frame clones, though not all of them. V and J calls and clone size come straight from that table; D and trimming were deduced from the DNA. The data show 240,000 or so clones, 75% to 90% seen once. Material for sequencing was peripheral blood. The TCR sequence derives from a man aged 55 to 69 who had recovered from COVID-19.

The CDR3 sequence is CASSPSGGARNEQFF. The DNA for the CDR3 is TGTGCCAGCAGCCCAAGCGGGGGGGCCCGGAATGAGCAGTTCTTC. The genes are TRBV7-9 and TRBJ2-1; 10 bases are shared with TRBD2. This CDR3 comprises 15 residues. Germline V gene sequence: CDR1 SEHNR, CDR2 FQNEAQ (reference sequence). Trimming cost V 5 bases and J 7 bases; bases outside gene matches: 8.